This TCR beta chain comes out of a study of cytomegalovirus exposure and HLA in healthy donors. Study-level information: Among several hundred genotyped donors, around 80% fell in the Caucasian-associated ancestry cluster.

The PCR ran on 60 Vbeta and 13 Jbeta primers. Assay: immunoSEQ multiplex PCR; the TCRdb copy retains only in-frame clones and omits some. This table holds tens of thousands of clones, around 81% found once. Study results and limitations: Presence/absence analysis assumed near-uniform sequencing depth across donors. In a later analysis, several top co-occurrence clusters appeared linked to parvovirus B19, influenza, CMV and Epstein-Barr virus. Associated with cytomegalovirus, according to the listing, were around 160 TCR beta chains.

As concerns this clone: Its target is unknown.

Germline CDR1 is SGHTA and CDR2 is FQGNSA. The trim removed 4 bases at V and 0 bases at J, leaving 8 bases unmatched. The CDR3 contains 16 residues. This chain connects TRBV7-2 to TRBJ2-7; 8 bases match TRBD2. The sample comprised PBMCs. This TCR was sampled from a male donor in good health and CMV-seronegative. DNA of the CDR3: TGTGCCAGCAGCTCCCGTGGGACTAGAGACTCCTACGAGCAGTACTTC. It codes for CASSSRGTRDSYEQYF.